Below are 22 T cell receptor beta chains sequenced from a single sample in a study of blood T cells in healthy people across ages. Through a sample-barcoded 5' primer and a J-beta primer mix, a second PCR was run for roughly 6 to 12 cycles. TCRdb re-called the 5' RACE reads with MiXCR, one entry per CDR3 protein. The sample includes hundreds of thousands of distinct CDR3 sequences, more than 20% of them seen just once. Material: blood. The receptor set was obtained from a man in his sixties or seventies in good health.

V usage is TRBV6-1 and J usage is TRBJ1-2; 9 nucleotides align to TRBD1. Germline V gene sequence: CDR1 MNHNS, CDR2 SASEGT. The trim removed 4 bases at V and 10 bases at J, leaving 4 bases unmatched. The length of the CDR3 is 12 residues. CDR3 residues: CASSGQGVDYTF. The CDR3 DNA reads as TGTGCCAGCAGTGGACAGGGGGTTGACTACACCTTC.

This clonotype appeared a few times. CDR3 region: CSVEDLALERYF. The CDR3 region has the DNA TGCAGCGTTGAAGATCTCGCGTTGGAGCGGTACTTC. The chain carries TRBV29-1 and TRBJ2-5; the D is unclear. The length of the CDR3 is 12 residues. Trimming took off 0 bases at V and 13 bases at J, with 15 bases between the two ends. In germline, CDR1 is SQVTM, CDR2 ANQGSEA.

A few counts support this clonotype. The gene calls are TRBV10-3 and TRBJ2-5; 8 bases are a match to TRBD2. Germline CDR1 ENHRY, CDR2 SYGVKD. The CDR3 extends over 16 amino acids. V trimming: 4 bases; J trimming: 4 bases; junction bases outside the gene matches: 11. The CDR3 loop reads CAISGPGTSGLETQYF. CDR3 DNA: TGTGCCATCAGTGGACCCGGAACTAGCGGACTAGAGACCCAGTACTTC.

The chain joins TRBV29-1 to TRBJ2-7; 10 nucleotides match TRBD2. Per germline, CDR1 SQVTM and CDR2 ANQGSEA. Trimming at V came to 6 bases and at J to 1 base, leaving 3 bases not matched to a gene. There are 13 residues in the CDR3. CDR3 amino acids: CSVSGRASYEQYF. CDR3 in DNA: TGCAGCGTAAGCGGGAGGGCATCCTACGAGCAGTACTTC.

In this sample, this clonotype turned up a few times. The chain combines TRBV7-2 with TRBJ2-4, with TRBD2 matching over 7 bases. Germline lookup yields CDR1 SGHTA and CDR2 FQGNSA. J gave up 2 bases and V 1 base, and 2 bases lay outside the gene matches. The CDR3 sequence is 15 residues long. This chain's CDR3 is CASSLGGGTKNIQYF. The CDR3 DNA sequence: TGTGCCAGCAGCTTAGGGGGGGGGACCAAAAACATTCAGTACTTC.

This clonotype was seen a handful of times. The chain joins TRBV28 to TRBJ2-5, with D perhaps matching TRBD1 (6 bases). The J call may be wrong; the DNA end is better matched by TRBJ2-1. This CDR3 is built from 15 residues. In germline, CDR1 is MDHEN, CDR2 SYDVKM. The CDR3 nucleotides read TGTGCCAGCAGCCCTTCTGGGGGCAAAAGGAATGAGCAGTTCTTC. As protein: CASSPSGGKRNEQFF.

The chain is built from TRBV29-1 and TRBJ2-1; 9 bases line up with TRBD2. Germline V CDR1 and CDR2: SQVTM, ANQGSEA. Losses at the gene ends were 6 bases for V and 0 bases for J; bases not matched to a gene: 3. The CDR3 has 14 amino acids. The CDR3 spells CSVSSGSSYNEQFF. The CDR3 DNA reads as TGCAGCGTGAGTAGCGGGAGCTCCTACAATGAGCAGTTCTTC.

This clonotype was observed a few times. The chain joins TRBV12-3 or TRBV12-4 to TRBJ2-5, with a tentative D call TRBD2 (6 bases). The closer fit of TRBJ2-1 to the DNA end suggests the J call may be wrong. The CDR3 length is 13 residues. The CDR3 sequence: CASSTRLGNEQFF. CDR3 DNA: TGTGCCAGCAGTACGCGACTAGGAAATGAGCAGTTCTTC.

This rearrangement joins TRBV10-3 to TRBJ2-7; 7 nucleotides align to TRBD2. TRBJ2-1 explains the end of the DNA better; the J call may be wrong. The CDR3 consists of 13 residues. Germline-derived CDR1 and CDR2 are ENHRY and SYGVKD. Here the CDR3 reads CAIRSGDHNEQFF. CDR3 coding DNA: TGTGCCATCAGAAGCGGGGACCACAATGAGCAGTTCTTC.

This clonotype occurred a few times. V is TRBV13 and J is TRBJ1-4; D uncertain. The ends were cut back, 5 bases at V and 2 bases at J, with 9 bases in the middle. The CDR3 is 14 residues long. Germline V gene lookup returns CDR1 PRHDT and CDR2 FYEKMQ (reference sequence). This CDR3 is CASSGTATNEKLFF. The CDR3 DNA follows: TGTGCCAGCAGCGGTACCGCGACTAATGAAAAACTGTTTTTT. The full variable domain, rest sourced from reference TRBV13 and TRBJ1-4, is AAGVIQSPRHLIKEKRETATLKCYPIPRHDTVYWYQQGPGQDPQFLISFYEKMQSDKGSIPDRFSAQQFSDYHSELNMSSLELGDSALYFCASSGTATNEKLFFGSGTQLSVL.

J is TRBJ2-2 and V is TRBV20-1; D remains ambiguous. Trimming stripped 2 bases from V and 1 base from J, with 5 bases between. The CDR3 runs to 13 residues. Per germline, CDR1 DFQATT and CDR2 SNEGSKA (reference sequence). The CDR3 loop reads CSARPLNTGELFF. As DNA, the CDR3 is TGCAGTGCTAGACCGTTGAACACCGGGGAGCTGTTTTTT.

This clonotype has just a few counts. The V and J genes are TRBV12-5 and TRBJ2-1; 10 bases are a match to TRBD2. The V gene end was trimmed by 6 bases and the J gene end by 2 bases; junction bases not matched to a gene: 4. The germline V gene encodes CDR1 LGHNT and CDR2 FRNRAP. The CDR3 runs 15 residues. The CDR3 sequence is CASGMSGGAYNEQFF. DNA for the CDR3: TGTGCTAGTGGGATGAGCGGGGGGGCCTACAATGAGCAGTTCTTC.

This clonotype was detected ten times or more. The CDR3: CSARTSGLSYEQYF. In DNA, the CDR3 is TGCAGTGCTAGGACTAGCGGGCTCTCCTACGAGCAGTACTTC. This chain uses TRBV20-1 with TRBJ2-7; TRBD2 matches at 10 bases. V was clipped by 3 bases and J by 0 bases; unmatched bases: 2. Germline V gives CDR1 DFQATT, CDR2 SNEGSKA (reference sequence). The CDR3 spans 14 residues.

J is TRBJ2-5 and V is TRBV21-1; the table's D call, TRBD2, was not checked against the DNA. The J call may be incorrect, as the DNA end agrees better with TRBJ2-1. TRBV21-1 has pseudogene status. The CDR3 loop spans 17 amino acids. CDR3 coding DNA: TGTGCCAGCAGCAAATCCCCTATAGCGGGAGGGCCGGGGGAGCAGTTCTTC. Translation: CASSKSPIAGGPGEQFF.

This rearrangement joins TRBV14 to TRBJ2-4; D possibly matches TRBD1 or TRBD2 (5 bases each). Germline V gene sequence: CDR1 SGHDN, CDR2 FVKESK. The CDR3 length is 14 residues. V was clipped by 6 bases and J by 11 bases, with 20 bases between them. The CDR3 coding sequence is TGTGCCAGCAGTCGACCGGGACCCCCTTTTCTTCAGTACTTC. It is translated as CASSRPGPPFLQYF.

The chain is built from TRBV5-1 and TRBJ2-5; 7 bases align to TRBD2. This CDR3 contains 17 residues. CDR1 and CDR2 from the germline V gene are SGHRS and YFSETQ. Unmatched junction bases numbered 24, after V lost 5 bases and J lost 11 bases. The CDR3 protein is CASRSSSTSGGRGEQYF. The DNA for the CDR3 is TGCGCCAGCAGATCCTCTTCGACGAGCGGCGGCCGGGGGGAGCAGTACTTC.

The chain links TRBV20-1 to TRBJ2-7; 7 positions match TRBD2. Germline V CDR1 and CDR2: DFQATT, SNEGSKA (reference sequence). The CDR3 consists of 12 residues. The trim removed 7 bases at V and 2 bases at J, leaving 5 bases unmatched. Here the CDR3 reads CSGTGGAYEQYF. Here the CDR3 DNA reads TGCAGTGGGACTGGGGGGGCCTACGAGCAGTACTTC.

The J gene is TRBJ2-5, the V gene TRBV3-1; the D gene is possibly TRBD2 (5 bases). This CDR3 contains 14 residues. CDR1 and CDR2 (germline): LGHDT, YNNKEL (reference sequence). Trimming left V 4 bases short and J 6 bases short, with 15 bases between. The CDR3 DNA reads TGTGCCAGCAGCCTCCGGGAAATTGTTAAGACCCAGTACTTC. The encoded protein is CASSLREIVKTQYF.

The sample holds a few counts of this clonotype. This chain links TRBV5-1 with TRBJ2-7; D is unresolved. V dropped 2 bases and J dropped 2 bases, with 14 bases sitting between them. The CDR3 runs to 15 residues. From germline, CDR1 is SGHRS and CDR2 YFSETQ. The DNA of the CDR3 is TGCGCCAGCAGCTTAATCGGCGACAACCCCTACGAGCAGTACTTC. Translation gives CASSLIGDNPYEQYF.

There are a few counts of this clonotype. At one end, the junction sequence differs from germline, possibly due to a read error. The CDR3 coding sequence is TGTGCCAGCAGTGAAGCAGAGAGACAGTCCCTGTCGTTC. This sequence encodes CASSEAERQSLSF. The J gene is TRBJ1-2, the V gene TRBV6-1; tentative D call: TRBD1 (5 bases). Germline assignment: CDR1 MNHNS and CDR2 SASEGT. CDR3 length: 13 amino acids.

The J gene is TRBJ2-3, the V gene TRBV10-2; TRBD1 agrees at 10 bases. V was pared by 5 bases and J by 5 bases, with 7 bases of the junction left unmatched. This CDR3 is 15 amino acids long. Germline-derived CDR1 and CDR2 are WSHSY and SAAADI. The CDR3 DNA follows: TGCGCCAGCAGTCCGGGACAGGGGTATTTAGATACGCAGTATTTT. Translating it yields CASSPGQGYLDTQYF.

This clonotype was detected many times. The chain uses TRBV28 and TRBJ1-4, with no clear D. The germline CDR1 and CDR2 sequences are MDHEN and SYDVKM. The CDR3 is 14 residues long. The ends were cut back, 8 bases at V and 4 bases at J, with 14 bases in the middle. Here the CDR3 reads CASAVGGLNEKLFF. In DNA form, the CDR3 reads TGTGCCAGCGCCGTGGGCGGACTTAATGAAAAACTGTTTTTT.